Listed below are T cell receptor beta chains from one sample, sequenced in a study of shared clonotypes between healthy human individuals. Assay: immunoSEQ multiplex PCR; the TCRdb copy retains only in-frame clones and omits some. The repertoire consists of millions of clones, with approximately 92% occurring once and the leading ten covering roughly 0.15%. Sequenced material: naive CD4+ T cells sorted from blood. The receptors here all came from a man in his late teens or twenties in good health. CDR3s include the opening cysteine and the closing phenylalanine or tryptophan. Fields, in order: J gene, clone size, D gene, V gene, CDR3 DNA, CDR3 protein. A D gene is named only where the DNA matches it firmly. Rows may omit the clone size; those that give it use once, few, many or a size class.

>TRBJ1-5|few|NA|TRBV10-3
TGTGCCATCAGTGAGTCGGCGGGAGGTCAGCCCCAGCATTTT
CAISESAGGQPQHF
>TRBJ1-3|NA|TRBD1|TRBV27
TGTGCCAGCAGTTTGAGGGGGCCTGGAAACACCATATATTTT
CASSLRGPGNTIYF
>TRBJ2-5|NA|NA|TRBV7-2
TGTGCCAGCAGCTTAGTGAACAGGCAGACCCAGTACTTC
CASSLVNRQTQYF
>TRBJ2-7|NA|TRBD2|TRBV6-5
TGTGCCAGCAGTTACTCACGGGAGGGTTACGAGCAGTACTTC
CASSYSREGYEQYF
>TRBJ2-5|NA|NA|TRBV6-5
TGTGCCAGCAGTTCCTCGGAGACCCAGTACTTC
CASSSSETQYF
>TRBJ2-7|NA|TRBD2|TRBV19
TGTGCCAGTAGTATCGACGGGAGGGCCTCTTCCGAGCAGTACTTC
CASSIDGRASSEQYF
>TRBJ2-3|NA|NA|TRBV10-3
TGTGCCATCAGTGATCCGACAGATACGCAGTATTTT
CAISDPTDTQYF
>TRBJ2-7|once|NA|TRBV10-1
TGCGCCAGCTCCCGTTGGGCAGGATCCTACGAGCAGTACTTC
CASSRWAGSYEQYF
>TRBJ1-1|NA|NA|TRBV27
TGTGCCAGCAGTCGTCAGGGGTTGAACACTGAAGCTTTCTTT
CASSRQGLNTEAFF
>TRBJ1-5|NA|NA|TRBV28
TGTGCCAGCAGTTCGCGTGGGGCCGGAAATCAGCCCCAGCATTTT
CASSSRGAGNQPQHF
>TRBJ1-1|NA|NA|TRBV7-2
TGTGCCAGCAGCTTAGGAGGCGGGTCGGGTATGGCTTTCTTT
CASSLGGGSGMAFF
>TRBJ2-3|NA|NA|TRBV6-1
TGTGCCAGCAGGGGGGGACAGACTAGCACAGATACGCAGTATTTT
CASRGGQTSTDTQYF
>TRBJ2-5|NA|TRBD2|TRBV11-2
TGTGCCAGCAGCTTAGCGGGCGGGGGAGGGGCCGAGACCCAGTACTTC
CASSLAGGGGAETQYF
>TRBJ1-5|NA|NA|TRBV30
TGTGCCTGCGCCCCTCAGGGAGGCAATCAGCCCCAGCATTTT
CACAPQGGNQPQHF
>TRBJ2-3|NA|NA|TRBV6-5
TGTGCCAGCAGTTACACCCGACAGAGCACAGATACGCAGTATTTT
CASSYTRQSTDTQYF
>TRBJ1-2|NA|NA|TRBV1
TGCACCAGCAGCCAGTCCTCAGCTTATGGCTACACCTTC
CTSSQSSAYGYTF
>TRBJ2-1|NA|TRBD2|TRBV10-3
TGTGCCATCAGTGACGGGTCTAGACTAGCGGGCGATGAGCAGTTCTTC
CAISDGSRLAGDEQFF
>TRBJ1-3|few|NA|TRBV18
TGTGCCAGCTCTCAAGACAGCCTCTCTGGAAACACCATATATTTT
CASSQDSLSGNTIYF
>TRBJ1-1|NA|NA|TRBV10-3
TGTGCCATCAGTGACCGGGGGGTCACTGAAGCTTTCTTT
CAISDRGVTEAFF
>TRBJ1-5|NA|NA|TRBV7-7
TGTGCTAGCAGCTCACATCGGGGGGAGTGGCATCAGCCCCAGCATTTT
CASSSHRGEWHQPQHF
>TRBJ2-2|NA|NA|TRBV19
TGTGCCAGTGCATACGGCCCCGGGAACACCGGGGAGCTGTTTTTT
CASAYGPGNTGELFF
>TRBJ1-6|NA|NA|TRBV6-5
TGTGCCAGCAGGACTACAGGGAATTCACCCCTCCACTTT
CASRTTGNSPLHF